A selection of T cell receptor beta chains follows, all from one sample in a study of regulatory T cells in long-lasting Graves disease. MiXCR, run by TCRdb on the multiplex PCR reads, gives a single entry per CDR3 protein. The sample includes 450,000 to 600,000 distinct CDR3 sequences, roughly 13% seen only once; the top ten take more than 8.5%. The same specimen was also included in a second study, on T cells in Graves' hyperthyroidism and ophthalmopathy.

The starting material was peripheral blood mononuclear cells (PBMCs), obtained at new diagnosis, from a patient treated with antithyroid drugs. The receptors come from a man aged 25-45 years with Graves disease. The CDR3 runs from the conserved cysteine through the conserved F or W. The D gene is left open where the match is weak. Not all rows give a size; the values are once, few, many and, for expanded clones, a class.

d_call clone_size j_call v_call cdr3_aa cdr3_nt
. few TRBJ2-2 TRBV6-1 CASRNSPQGAGELFF TGTGCCAGCAGAAACTCCCCGCAAGGAGCCGGGGAGCTGTTTTTT
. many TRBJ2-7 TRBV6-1 CASSPGGRPYEQYF TGTGCCAGCAGTCCGGGCGGCAGGCCCTACGAGCAGTACTTC
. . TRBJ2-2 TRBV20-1 CSASGGLTGELFF TGCAGTGCTAGTGGCGGGTTGACCGGGGAGCTGTTTTTT
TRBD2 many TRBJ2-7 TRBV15 CATSRKTSGYEQYF TGTGCCACCAGCAGAAAGACTAGCGGGTACGAGCAGTACTTC
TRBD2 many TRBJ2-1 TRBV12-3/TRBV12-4 CASSFPASGREFLYSSYNEQFF TGTGCCAGCAGTTTTCCCGCTAGCGGGAGGGAGTTCCTCTATAGCTCCTACAATGAGCAGTTCTTC
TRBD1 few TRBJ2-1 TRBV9 CASSEEPGTGAYNEQFF TGTGCCAGCAGCGAAGAACCCGGGACAGGGGCCTACAATGAGCAGTTCTTC
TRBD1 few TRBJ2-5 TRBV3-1 CASSQGDRALETQYF TGTGCCAGCAGCCAAGGGGACAGGGCCTTGGAGACCCAGTACTTC
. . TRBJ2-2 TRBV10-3 CAISPLGYGELFF TGTGCCATCAGCCCCCTAGGATACGGGGAGCTGTTTTTT
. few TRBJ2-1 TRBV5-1 CASSMGSTYNEQFF TGCGCCAGCAGCATGGGAAGTACCTACAATGAGCAGTTCTTC
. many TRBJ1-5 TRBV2 CASSPRGLNQPQHF TGTGCCAGCAGTCCCCGGGGCCTCAATCAGCCCCAGCATTTT
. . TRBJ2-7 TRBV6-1 CASGEAGDSSYEQYF TGTGCCAGCGGTGAAGCGGGGGACAGCTCCTACGAGCAGTACTTC
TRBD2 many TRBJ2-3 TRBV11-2 CASSPRRMREYGTDTQYF TGTGCCAGCAGCCCTCGACGGATGCGGGAGTACGGCACAGATACGCAGTATTTT
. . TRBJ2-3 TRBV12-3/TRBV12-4 CASSYPGGLARADTQYF TGTGCCAGCAGTTACCCCGGAGGGCTAGCGCGGGCAGATACGCAGTATTTT
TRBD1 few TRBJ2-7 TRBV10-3 CAITPGQSYEQYF TGTGCCATCACCCCGGGACAGTCCTACGAGCAGTACTTC
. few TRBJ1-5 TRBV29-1 CSGGLGSNQPQHF TGCAGCGGTGGGTTGGGGAGCAATCAGCCCCAGCATTTT
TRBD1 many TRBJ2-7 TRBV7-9 CASSWRQGDEQYF TGTGCCAGCAGCTGGAGGCAGGGGGACGAGCAGTACTTC
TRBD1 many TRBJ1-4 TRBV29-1 CSVAKGQPNEKLFF TGCAGCGTTGCGAAGGGACAGCCGAATGAAAAACTGTTTTTT
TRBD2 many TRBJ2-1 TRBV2 CVSSKAGGNNEQFF TGTGTCAGCAGTAAAGCGGGAGGGAACAATGAGCAGTTCTTC
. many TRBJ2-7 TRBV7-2 CASTPQLSREQYF TGTGCCAGCACTCCCCAGTTGAGTCGCGAGCAGTACTTC
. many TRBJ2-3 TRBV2 CASSRDRRIGTDTQYF TGTGCCAGCAGTCGTGATAGGAGGATAGGCACAGATACGCAGTATTTT
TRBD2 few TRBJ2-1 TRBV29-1 CSGGLAGVAHEQFF TGCAGCGGAGGACTAGCGGGAGTGGCGCATGAGCAGTTCTTC
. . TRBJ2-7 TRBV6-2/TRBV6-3 CASRGETNSYEQYF TGTGCCAGCAGGGGAGAGACAAACTCCTACGAGCAGTACTTC
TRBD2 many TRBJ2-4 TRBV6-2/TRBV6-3 CASSYSPGLAGAGAKNIQYF TGTGCCAGCAGTTATTCACCCGGACTTGCGGGAGCGGGAGCCAAAAACATTCAGTACTTC
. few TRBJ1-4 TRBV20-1 CSARFTKGGNEKLFF TGCAGTGCTAGGTTCACCAAAGGTGGTAATGAAAAACTGTTTTTT
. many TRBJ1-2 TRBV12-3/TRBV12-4 CASSLMGSNYGYTF TGTGCCAGCAGTTTAATGGGCAGTAACTATGGCTACACCTTC
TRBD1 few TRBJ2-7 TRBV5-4 CASSSGTVTYEQYF TGTGCCAGCAGCTCTGGGACAGTTACCTACGAGCAGTACTTC
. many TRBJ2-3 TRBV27 CASSSVPTDTQYF TGTGCCAGCAGTTCCGTTCCCACAGATACGCAGTATTTT
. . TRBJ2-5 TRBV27 CASSRTFTRPQQETQYF TGTGCCAGCAGTCGTACTTTTACGAGACCGCAGCAAGAGACCCAGTACTTC
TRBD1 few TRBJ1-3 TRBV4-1 CASSPRDRGSSGNTIYF TGTGCCAGCAGCCCTCGGGACAGGGGTTCCTCTGGAAACACCATATATTTT
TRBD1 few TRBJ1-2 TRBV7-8 CASSLGSGGPGSYTF TGTGCCAGCAGCTTAGGATCAGGGGGCCCGGGCAGCTACACCTTC
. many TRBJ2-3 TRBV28 CASRDESMDTQYF TGTGCCAGCAGGGACGAGAGCATGGATACGCAGTATTTT
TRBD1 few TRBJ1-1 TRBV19 CASSITPRTGVNTEAFF TGTGCCAGTAGTATAACCCCACGGACAGGGGTGAACACTGAAGCTTTCTTT
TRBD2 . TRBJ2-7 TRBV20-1 CSAPPLAGGSYEQYF TGCAGTGCCCCACCACTAGCGGGCGGCTCCTACGAGCAGTACTTC
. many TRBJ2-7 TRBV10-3 CAIRTRAYEQYF TGTGCCATCAGGACACGAGCCTACGAGCAGTACTTC
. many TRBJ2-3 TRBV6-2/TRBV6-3 CASSYGRTSTDTQYF TGTGCCAGCAGTTACGGGAGGACTAGCACAGATACGCAGTATTTT
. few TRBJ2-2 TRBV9 CASSVVSGGSDVSGELFF TGTGCCAGCAGCGTAGTATCTGGAGGCAGTGATGTTAGCGGGGAGCTGTTTTTT
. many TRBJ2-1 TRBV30 CAGTRGRIDEQFF TGTGCCGGGACACGGGGACGGATAGATGAGCAGTTCTTC
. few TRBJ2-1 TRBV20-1 CSARAWEEVEQFF TGCAGTGCTAGAGCGTGGGAGGAGGTCGAGCAGTTCTTC
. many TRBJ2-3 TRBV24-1 CATSDSLTDTQYF TGTGCCACCAGTGACAGCCTCACAGATACGCAGTATTTT
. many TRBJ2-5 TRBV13 CASSLTSAVWETQYF TGTGCCAGCAGCTTAACCAGCGCCGTGTGGGAGACCCAGTACTTC
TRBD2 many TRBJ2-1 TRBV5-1 CASSVVAGGSGNEQFF TGCGCCAGCAGCGTCGTAGCGGGGGGATCGGGCAATGAGCAGTTCTTC
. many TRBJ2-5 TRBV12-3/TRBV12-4 CASSYSTRETQYF TGTGCCAGCAGTTACTCGACGAGAGAGACCCAGTACTTC
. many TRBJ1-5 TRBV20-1 CSASSGYQPQHF TGCAGTGCTTCCTCAGGGTATCAGCCCCAGCATTTT
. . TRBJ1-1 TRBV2 CASSPSVGGNTEAFF TGTGCCAGCAGTCCTTCGGTCGGGGGGAACACTGAAGCTTTCTTT
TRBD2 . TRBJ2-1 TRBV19 CASTPGTSGKNEQFF TGTGCCAGTACCCCCGGCACTAGCGGAAAAAATGAGCAGTTCTTC
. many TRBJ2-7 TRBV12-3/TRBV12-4 CASSLHSSSYEQYF TGTGCCAGCAGTTTACATTCTAGCTCCTACGAGCAGTACTTC
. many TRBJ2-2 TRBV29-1 CSVSSVVGELFF TGCAGCGTTTCCTCCGTGGTTGGGGAGCTGTTTTTT
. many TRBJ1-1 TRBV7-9 CASSPNLGDTEAFF TGTGCCAGCAGCCCGAACCTTGGGGACACTGAAGCTTTCTTT
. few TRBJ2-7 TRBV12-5 CASGPYRAGSYEQYF TGTGCTAGTGGGCCATACAGGGCTGGGAGCTACGAGCAGTACTTC
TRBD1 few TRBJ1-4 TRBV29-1 CSGRQGTNEKLFF TGCAGCGGCAGACAGGGAACGAATGAAAAACTGTTTTTT
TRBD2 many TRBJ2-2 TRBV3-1 CASSRGTSDTGELFF TGTGCCAGCAGCAGGGGGACTAGCGACACCGGGGAGCTGTTTTTT
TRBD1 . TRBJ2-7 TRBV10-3 CAISGQGEAAEQYF TGTGCCATCAGTGGACAGGGGGAGGCTGCCGAGCAGTACTTC
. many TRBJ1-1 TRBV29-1 CSVEIYVRAGEAFF TGCAGCGTTGAAATATACGTCAGGGCGGGTGAAGCTTTCTTT
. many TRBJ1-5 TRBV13 CASSLGWTYQPQHF TGTGCCAGCAGCTTAGGCTGGACCTATCAGCCCCAGCATTTT
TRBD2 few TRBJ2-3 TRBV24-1 CATSDFTRTTGGTQYF TGTGCCACCAGTGATTTTACTAGGACAACGGGGGGTACGCAGTATTTT
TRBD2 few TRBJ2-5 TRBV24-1 CATSRGLAGEETQYF TGTGCCACCAGTCGGGGACTAGCGGGAGAAGAGACCCAGTACTTC
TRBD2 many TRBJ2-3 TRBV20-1 CSAGSGSSSDTQYF TGCAGTGCAGGGAGCGGGAGTTCCTCAGATACGCAGTATTTT
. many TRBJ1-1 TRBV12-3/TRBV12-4 CASSLKGRQGWNTEAFF TGTGCCAGCAGTTTAAAGGGGCGACAAGGCTGGAACACTGAAGCTTTCTTT
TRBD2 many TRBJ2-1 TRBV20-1 CSARDRGSGRTGREQFF TGCAGTGCTAGAGATAGGGGGAGCGGGAGGACGGGACGGGAGCAGTTCTTC